This entry concerns a single TCR beta chain. TCRdb's copy holds only in-frame clones and misses some; the assay was immunoSEQ multiplex PCR. The sample includes about 130,000 clones, 90% of them seen just once. This entry comes from a study of control samples from healthy donors and cancer patients. The V gene end was trimmed by 2 bases and the J gene end by 8 bases; junction bases not matched to a gene: 2. Looked up from germline, CDR1 is SGHTA and CDR2 is FQGTGA. The CDR3 is 13 amino acids. Sequences were obtained from blood. The chain is built from TRBV7-3 and TRBJ1-2, with 10 bases identical to TRBD1. The clonotype was recovered from a young man in good health. The CDR3 reads CASSLDRGRGYTF. As DNA, the CDR3 is TGTGCCAGCAGCTTAGACAGGGGGCGAGGCTACACCTTC.